This is a list of T cell receptor beta chains from one sample in a study of OX40 agonist ivuxolimab in advanced cancers. The repertoire was sequenced with immunoSEQ multiplex PCR; TCRdb's copy has only in-frame clones and lacks some. The table has almost 85,000 clones, around 83% seen once. The sample was CD4+ or CD8+ T cells sorted from blood, taken in a trial of the OX40 agonist ivuxolimab. The receptors come from an adult with an advanced solid tumor such as melanoma, head and neck, liver or kidney cancer. Each CDR3 is given with its conserved first and last residue. D genes are given only for firm matches. Clone size appears in some rows only: once, few, many, or a class for an expanded clone.

clone size	D gene	V gene	J gene	CDR3 protein	CDR3 DNA
-	TRBD1	TRBV7-9	TRBJ1-2	CASKPGTGGDYGYTF	TGTGCCAGCAAACCCGGGACAGGGGGGGACTATGGCTACACCTTC
once	-	TRBV12-5	TRBJ2-5	CASGQGLRTQYF	TGTGCTAGTGGTCAGGGATTACGGACCCAGTACTTC
-	TRBD1	TRBV5-1	TRBJ1-1	CASRGQSRTEAFF	TGCGCCAGCAGGGGACAGTCACGCACTGAAGCTTTCTTT
-	-	TRBV5-1	TRBJ1-3	CASSQLPNSGNTIYF	TGCGCCAGCAGCCAGTTACCTAACTCTGGAAACACCATATATTTT
-	-	TRBV6-5	TRBJ1-3	CASSLTTSGNTIYF	TGTGCCAGCAGCCTTACCACCTCTGGAAACACCATATATTTT
-	-	TRBV11-2	TRBJ2-1	CASSLLGGTEGRNEQFF	TGTGCCAGCAGCTTATTGGGGGGCACGGAAGGTCGGAATGAGCAGTTCTTC
once	-	TRBV6-1	TRBJ1-1	CASSEGGGAFF	TGTGCCAGCAGTGAAGGCGGCGGGGCTTTCTTT
-	TRBD1	TRBV6-6	TRBJ2-5	CASSYPQGRETQYF	TGTGCCAGCAGTTACCCACAGGGGCGGGAGACCCAGTACTTC
once	-	TRBV5-1	TRBJ2-3	CASSLEARADTQYF	TGCGCCAGCAGCTTGGAGGCGAGGGCAGATACGCAGTATTTT
-	TRBD1	TRBV18	TRBJ1-1	CASSLTGGRTEAFF	TGTGCCAGCTCGCTAACAGGGGGACGCACTGAAGCTTTCTTT
-	-	TRBV5-1	TRBJ1-1	CASSLGAGSTEAFF	TGCGCCAGCAGCTTGGGGGCGGGGAGCACTGAAGCTTTCTTT
-	TRBD2	TRBV4-2	TRBJ2-3	CASSQEAAGGPTDTQYF	TGTGCCAGCAGCCAAGAGGCAGCGGGGGGCCCCACAGATACGCAGTATTTT
once	-	TRBV5-1	TRBJ2-3	CASSLSPDPTDTQYF	TGCGCCAGCAGCTTGAGCCCCGACCCCACAGATACGCAGTATTTT
-	-	TRBV7-6	TRBJ1-1	CASSQTEDTEAFF	TGTGCCAGCAGCCAAACCGAGGACACTGAAGCTTTCTTT
-	-	TRBV6-5	TRBJ1-2	CASTPTYGGQRYTF	TGTGCCAGCACCCCTACGTATGGGGGGCAGCGCTACACCTTC
-	TRBD1	TRBV7-8	TRBJ1-1	CASSPQGDREAFF	TGTGCCAGCAGCCCACAGGGGGACAGGGAAGCTTTCTTT